The 29 T cell receptor beta chains in this list originate from one sample, sequenced in a study of blood T cell repertoires in COVID-19. Assay: immunoSEQ multiplex PCR; the TCRdb copy retains only in-frame clones and omits some. The sample consists of some 340,000 clones, about 87% of them appearing once. The sample taken for sequencing was PBMCs or T cells enriched from blood (not recorded which). The source is a woman younger than 45 who had recovered from COVID-19.

V gene TRBV9 combines with J gene TRBJ1-4; no clear D gene. This CDR3 has 14 residues. V lost 2 bases and J 5 bases, leaving 10 bases between the germline ends. Germline V lookup: CDR1 SGDLS, CDR2 YYNGEE. This CDR3 reads CASSVTDLNEKLFF. Here the CDR3 DNA reads TGTGCCAGCAGCGTTACAGACCTAAATGAAAAACTGTTTTTT.

The CDR3 reads CSASSNSIYGYTF. CDR3 nucleotides: TGCAGTGCTAGTAGTAACAGCATTTATGGCTACACCTTC. V is TRBV20-1 and J is TRBJ1-2; no clear D. CDR1 DFQATT and CDR2 SNEGSKA come from the germline V gene (reference sequence). V dropped 3 bases and J dropped 5 bases, with 13 bases sitting between them. The CDR3 consists of 13 residues.

This chain connects TRBV29-1 to TRBJ2-7, with D hard to call. Germline CDR1 reads SQVTM; CDR2 reads ANQGSEA. The CDR3 spans 15 residues. The V end was cut by 0 bases, the J end by 0 bases, with 12 bases between. This chain's CDR3 is CSVEDPSLGSYEQYF. The CDR3 nucleotides are TGCAGCGTTGAAGATCCAAGCCTTGGCTCCTACGAGCAGTACTTC.

The chain combines TRBV28 with TRBJ2-6; maybe TRBD1 (5 bases). CDR3 size: 16 residues. Trimming took off 2 bases at V and 2 bases at J, with 10 bases between the two ends. Looked up from germline, CDR1 is MDHEN and CDR2 is SYDVKM. The CDR3 DNA follows: TGTGCCAGCAGTTTAACAGGTTTCACTGGGGCCAACGTCCTGACTTTC. Its translation: CASSLTGFTGANVLTF.

V is TRBV5-5 and J is TRBJ1-6; D uncertain. The germline CDR1 and CDR2 sequences are SGHKS and YYEKEE (reference sequence). CDR3 length equals 16 residues. The V and J ends lost 4 bases and 4 bases respectively, with 15 bases between them. DNA of the CDR3: TGTGCCAGCAGCGCCCCAGAGGGCCCATATAATTCACCCCTCCACTTT. It encodes CASSAPEGPYNSPLHF.

The V and J genes are TRBV15 and TRBJ1-2, with D unresolved. V lost 3 bases and J lost 5, with 13 bases in between. Germline V CDR1 and CDR2: LNHNV, YYDKDF (reference sequence). CDR3 length: 14 amino acids. CDR3 sequence: CATSSSSQSYGYTF. DNA of the CDR3: TGTGCCACCAGCAGTAGCAGTCAGTCTTATGGCTACACCTTC. The entire variable domain, with the rest obtained from reference TRBV15 and TRBJ1-2, is as follows: DAMVIQNPRYQVTQFGKPVTLSCSQTLNHNVMYWYQQKSSQAPKLLFHYYDKDFNNEADTPDNFQSRRPNTSFCFLDIRSPGLGDTAMYLCATSSSSQSYGYTFGSGTRLTVV.

This chain joins TRBV5-1 and TRBJ2-1; D is perhaps TRBD1 (6 bases). V was pared by 0 bases and J by 6 bases, with 10 bases between. The CDR3 has 14 amino acids. Germline lookup yields CDR1 SGHRS and CDR2 YFSETQ. CDR3 in amino acids: CASSLGGPPNEQFF. The DNA for the CDR3 is TGCGCCAGCAGCTTGGGGGGGCCACCCAATGAGCAGTTCTTC.

The chain uses TRBV20-1 and TRBJ1-5; TRBD1 aligns across 7 bases. V was clipped by 3 bases and J by 6 bases; unmatched bases: 11. Germline loops: CDR1 DFQATT, CDR2 SNEGSKA (reference sequence). CDR3 length: 15 amino acids. CDR3 loop: CSASWITGESQPQHF. CDR3 in DNA: TGCAGTGCTAGTTGGATAACAGGGGAAAGTCAGCCCCAGCATTTT.

The chain is built from TRBV6-1 and TRBJ1-2; D uncertain. The V end lost 2 bases, the J end lost 1 base, and 11 bases lay between the germline ends. Germline assignment: CDR1 MNHNS and CDR2 SASEGT. This CDR3 is built from 15 residues. The CDR3 DNA follows: TGTGCCAGCAGTGAACGGGCCGGGAATAACTATGGCTACACCTTC. It codes for CASSERAGNNYGYTF.

CDR3 region: CASSILGQNEQFF. DNA of the CDR3: TGTGCCAGTAGTATATTAGGACAGAATGAGCAGTTCTTC. The V gene is TRBV19, the J gene TRBJ2-1; D might be TRBD1 (6 bases). CDR3 size: 13 residues. The germline V gene has CDR1 LNHDA and CDR2 SQIVND (reference sequence). Trimming left V 2 bases short and J 7 bases short, with 9 bases between.

This clone was seen only once. The gene calls are TRBV10-1 and TRBJ2-7; TRBD1 matches 7 bases. Germline V lookup: CDR1 WNHNN, CDR2 SYGVQD (reference sequence). The CDR3 totals 18 residues. Trimming took 0 bases from V and 3 from J; bases not matched to a gene: 14. CDR3 region: CASSESGQWGRDSYEQYF. The CDR3 DNA follows: TGCGCCAGCAGTGAGTCCGGCCAATGGGGACGGGACAGCTACGAGCAGTACTTC.

The chain couples TRBV25-1 to TRBJ1-4; D may be TRBD1 (5 bases). This CDR3 region has 18 residues. From germline, CDR1 is MGHDK and CDR2 SYGVNS. With 0 bases removed from V and 8 bases from J, the gap between germline ends came to 22 bases. The CDR3 loop is CASSEYFLSGARGEKLFF. The CDR3 DNA sequence: TGTGCCAGCAGTGAATATTTCTTGTCTGGGGCAAGGGGAGAAAAACTGTTTTTT.

This chain's CDR3 is CASSGGGSNYGYTF. For the CDR3, the DNA is TGTGCCAGCAGCGGGGGGGGTAGTAACTATGGCTACACCTTC. This sequence joins TRBV11-2 and TRBJ1-2; D might be TRBD1 (5 bases). Germline values: CDR1 SGHAT, CDR2 FQNNGV. Trimming removed 5 bases at V and 1 base at J, with 11 bases between. The CDR3 extends over 14 amino acids.

The chain has TRBV5-4 and TRBJ2-7; weak D call: TRBD1 (5 bases). CDR1 SGHNT and CDR2 YYREEE come from the germline V gene (reference sequence). V was trimmed by 3 bases and J by 2 bases, leaving 18 bases between them. The CDR3 spans 16 residues. CDR3 nucleotides: TGTGCCAGCAGCTCCGGACAAGGGAAGGGGACCTACGAGCAGTACTTC. It is translated as CASSSGQGKGTYEQYF. Full variable domain (remainder filled in from reference TRBV5-4 and TRBJ2-7): ETGVTQSPTHLIKTRGQQVTLRCSSQSGHNTVSWYQQALGQGPQFIFQYYREEENGRGNFPPRFSGLQFPNYSSELNVNALELDDSALYLCASSSGQGKGTYEQYFGPGTRLTVT.

The chain links TRBV27 to TRBJ1-2; 7 bases map to TRBD1. The CDR3 runs 14 residues. V shed 5 bases, J shed 4 bases, and the junction held 7 bases outside the gene matches. Germline-derived CDR1 and CDR2 are MNHEY and SMNVEV (reference sequence). CDR3 DNA sequence: TGTGCCAGCAGTACGAACCGGGACAGCTATGGCTACACCTTC. Amino acids: CASSTNRDSYGYTF.

DNA for the CDR3: TGTGCCATTCTGGGGGGCTCTGGAAACACCATATATTTT. Amino acid sequence: CAILGGSGNTIYF. The chain is built from TRBV28 and TRBJ1-3; TRBD1 is a possible D gene (5 bases). V was cut by 10 bases and J by 0 bases, with 10 bases left in between. The CDR3 contains 13 residues. Germline V gene data show CDR1 as MDHEN and CDR2 as SYDVKM.

V is TRBV4-1 and J is TRBJ1-6; 7 nucleotides line up with TRBD1. V shed 4 bases, J shed 6 bases, and the junction held 9 bases outside the gene matches. The germline V gene has CDR1 MGHRA and CDR2 YSYEKL. This CDR3 contains 16 residues. The CDR3 is CASSPLTGLTNSPLHF. The CDR3 region has the DNA TGCGCCAGCAGCCCGCTGACAGGGCTAACTAATTCACCCCTCCACTTT.

The CDR3 DNA sequence: TGTGCCAGCAGCAAAGGGGACAGGGGAAAGTGGATGAACACTGAAGCTTTCTTT. This codes for CASSKGDRGKWMNTEAFF. The gene calls are TRBV21-1 and TRBJ1-1; TRBD1, as called in the table, went unchecked against the DNA. TRBV21-1 is labeled a pseudogene. The CDR3 spans 18 residues.

There are a few counts of this clone. V gene TRBV19 combines with J gene TRBJ1-5, with D uncertain. This CDR3 is built from 12 residues. Germline CDR1 and CDR2: LNHDA and SQIVND (reference sequence). V lost 3 bases and J lost 4, with 4 bases in between. The CDR3 DNA reads TGTGCCAGTAGTATCCCAAATCAGCCCCAGCATTTT. It specifies CASSIPNQPQHF.

V usage is TRBV27 and J usage is TRBJ2-2; 9 bases are a match to TRBD1. Germline V gene data show CDR1 as MNHEY and CDR2 as SMNVEV (reference sequence). The CDR3 is made up of 15 amino acids. V lost 4 bases, J lost 5 bases, and 5 bases stayed unmatched. In DNA, the CDR3 is TGTGCCAGCAGTTCCCGGGACAGGGTAACCGGGGAGCTGTTTTTT. Translation: CASSSRDRVTGELFF.

V gene TRBV19 combines with J gene TRBJ2-7, with TRBD2 matching 8 bases. Trimming at V came to 7 bases and at J to 0 bases, leaving 20 bases not matched to a gene. Per germline, CDR1 LNHDA and CDR2 SQIVND (reference sequence). This CDR3 contains 19 residues. CDR3 nucleotides: TGTGCCAGTACCATAAGGTGGAGCGGGAGCGGGACCAGCTCCTACGAGCAGTACTTC. This codes for CASTIRWSGSGTSSYEQYF.

The chain combines TRBV2 with TRBJ2-3; 8 bases agree with TRBD1. Germline CDR1 reads SNHLY; CDR2 reads FYNNEI. The J segment lost 5 bases and the V segment lost 5 bases, leaving 6 bases of the junction unmatched. This CDR3 has 14 amino acids. CDR3 region: CASSPGQGRDTQYF. As DNA, the CDR3 is TGTGCCAGCAGTCCAGGACAGGGCCGAGATACGCAGTATTTT.

The chain combines TRBV5-8 with TRBJ2-4, with D possibly matching TRBD2 (6 bases). This CDR3 is 15 amino acids long. Germline CDR1 reads SGHTS; CDR2 reads YDEGEE. Trimming left V 4 bases short and J 4 bases short, with 15 bases between. As DNA, the CDR3 is TGTGCCAGCAGCCCGGGCGGGGTCCTTAAAAACATTCAGTACTTC. It encodes CASSPGGVLKNIQYF.

This clone has just a few counts. The V and J genes are TRBV5-1 and TRBJ1-5; unclear D gene. CDR1 SGHRS and CDR2 YFSETQ come from the germline V gene. The V end was cut by 0 bases, the J end by 5 bases, with 6 bases between. This CDR3 contains 13 residues. CDR3 DNA: TGCGCCAGCAGCTTGGACAGTTATCAGCCCCAGCATTTT. It encodes CASSLDSYQPQHF.

Of note for this clone: At the DNA level, this CDR3 is encoded by other sequences in the same sample as well. This rearrangement joins TRBV9 to TRBJ1-1, with D hard to call. The length of the CDR3 is 14 residues. Trimming pared 2 bases from V and 0 bases from J, leaving 8 bases between. From germline, CDR1 is SGDLS and CDR2 YYNGEE. The chain's CDR3 is CASSVSPMNTEAFF. The CDR3 region has the DNA TGTGCCAGCAGCGTGAGTCCCATGAACACTGAAGCTTTCTTT.

The chain recombines TRBV7-2 with TRBJ1-3, with D perhaps TRBD1 (6 bases). Germline-derived CDR1 and CDR2 are SGHTA and FQGNSA. Trimming cost V 7 bases and J 5 bases, with 15 bases left between them. The CDR3 length is 14 residues. The CDR3 region has the DNA TGTGCCAGCACCAAGGCGGGGGCTAGAAACACCATATATTTT. It yields the protein CASTKAGARNTIYF. Drawing the rest from reference TRBV7-2 and TRBJ1-3, the complete variable domain is GAGVSQSPSNKVTEKGKDVELRCDPISGHTALYWYRQSLGQGLEFLIYFQGNSAPDKSGLPSDRFSAERTGGSVSTLTIQRTQQEDSAVYLCASTKAGARNTIYFGEGSWLTVV.

V and J are TRBV4-2 and TRBJ1-6, with 8 bases aligning to TRBD1. The CDR3 has 18 residues. Germline values: CDR1 LGHNA, CDR2 YNFKEQ. V dropped 1 base and J dropped 6; count of bases not matched to a gene: 11. The CDR3, as DNA: TGTGCCAGCAGCCAAGCTGGGGCGGCAGGGGGCAGTAATTCACCCCTCCACTTT. The encoded protein is CASSQAGAAGGSNSPLHF.

This sequence joins TRBV2 and TRBJ2-1, with D perhaps TRBD2 (6 bases). From germline, CDR1 is SNHLY and CDR2 FYNNEI. Trimming removed 8 bases at V and 10 bases at J, with 21 bases between. The CDR3 covers 14 residues. The CDR3 coding sequence is TGTGCCAGCGGCGGGGCCCTGACAATACTAGAGCAGTTCTTC. Protein: CASGGALTILEQFF.

This clone has only one observation. The chain has TRBV19 and TRBJ1-3; D is ambiguous. The CDR3 sequence is 15 residues long. Trimming took off 2 bases at V and 2 bases at J, with 10 bases between the two ends. CDR1 LNHDA and CDR2 SQIVND come from the germline V gene (reference sequence). CDR3 amino acids: CASSILREPGNTIYF. As DNA, the CDR3 is TGTGCCAGTAGTATACTTAGGGAGCCTGGAAACACCATATATTTT.